The 25 T cell receptor beta chains in this list originate from one sample, sequenced in a study of shared clonotypes between healthy human individuals. Repertoires were generated with immunoSEQ multiplex PCR, while TCRdb's copy carries only in-frame clones and drops some. The sample holds some 1 million clones, under 80% seen once. The source material was memory CD4+ T cells sorted from blood. Subset indicated: CD45RA-negative fraction. The receptors here all came from a man aged 18 to 29 in good health.

The V call is TRBV19, the J call TRBJ1-2; D possibly corresponds to TRBD1 (5 bases). The CDR3 extends over 13 amino acids. V shed 4 bases and J shed 4 bases, with 10 bases lying between them. CDR1 and CDR2 (germline): LNHDA, SQIVND (reference sequence). The CDR3 region has the DNA TGTGCCAGTAGTACCGGGGGAATCTATGGCTACACCTTC. This codes for CASSTGGIYGYTF.

The rearrangement joins TRBV9 to TRBJ1-1; unclear D gene. The CDR3 is 14 amino acids. V was clipped by 0 bases and J by 0 bases, with 6 bases between them. Germline loops: CDR1 SGDLS, CDR2 YYNGEE. CDR3 sequence (DNA): TGTGCCAGCAGCGTAGGGAGTATGAACACTGAAGCTTTCTTT. This gives the protein CASSVGSMNTEAFF.

This rearrangement joins TRBV13 to TRBJ2-7; TRBD2 is a possible D gene (6 bases). The CDR3 consists of 15 residues. The germline V and J ends were trimmed by 1 base and 2 bases, with 12 bases remaining between them. Germline CDR1 reads PRHDT; CDR2 reads FYEKMQ (reference sequence). The CDR3 nucleotides read TGTGCCAGCAGCTTAGTCCCGGGAGCCACCTACGAGCAGTACTTC. Its protein is CASSLVPGATYEQYF. The variable domain in full, completed from reference TRBV13 and TRBJ2-7, reads AAGVIQSPRHLIKEKRETATLKCYPIPRHDTVYWYQQGPGQDPQFLISFYEKMQSDKGSIPDRFSAQQFSDYHSELNMSSLELGDSALYFCASSLVPGATYEQYFGPGTRLTVT.

In its sample, this clone was seen a few times. The CDR3 DNA sequence: TGTGCCAGCAGCCCCGGGACAGCCTCCTACGAGCAGTACTTC. It is translated as CASSPGTASYEQYF. The V and J genes are TRBV5-6 and TRBJ2-7, with 7 bases matching TRBD1. The CDR3 is made up of 14 amino acids. From germline, CDR1 is SGHDT and CDR2 YYEEEE. The V segment lost 4 bases and the J segment 0 bases; nucleotides outside the gene matches: 4.

The sample holds a few counts of this clone. The genes are TRBV27 and TRBJ2-7, with 9 bases that match TRBD2. The germline V gene has CDR1 MNHEY and CDR2 SMNVEV (reference sequence). The J segment lost 2 bases and the V segment lost 8 bases, leaving 13 bases of the junction unmatched. This CDR3 is built from 16 residues. The CDR3 DNA sequence: TGTGCCAGCCCCCCCCTCTCTAGCGGGGTTACCTACGAGCAGTACTTC. Translating gives CASPPLSSGVTYEQYF.

V and J are TRBV19 and TRBJ2-1; D may be TRBD2 (6 bases). The V gene's germline CDR1 is LNHDA and CDR2 SQIVND (reference sequence). Deletions cut 3 bases from V and 0 bases from J, with 9 bases between. This CDR3 comprises 15 residues. CDR3 DNA: TGTGCCAGTAGTATTACTAGCAGCTCCTACAATGAGCAGTTCTTC. Encoded protein: CASSITSSSYNEQFF.

The chain recombines TRBV6-5 with TRBJ1-1; the D is unclear. The germline CDR1 and CDR2 sequences are MNHEY and SVGAGI. The CDR3 loop spans 14 amino acids. V lost 6 bases to trimming and J lost 0 bases, with 11 bases between them. Here the CDR3 reads CASSRGGLNTEAFF. The CDR3 DNA is TGTGCCAGCAGCCGAGGTGGATTGAACACTGAAGCTTTCTTT.

The chain employs TRBV14 and TRBJ2-3; D possibly corresponds to TRBD1 (5 bases). Trimming pared 0 bases from V and 2 bases from J, leaving 15 bases between. Per the germline V gene, CDR1 is SGHDN and CDR2 is FVKESK. This CDR3 region has 17 residues. The CDR3 here is CASSQDLGRAITDTQYF. CDR3 DNA: TGTGCCAGCAGCCAAGATCTGGGCAGGGCAATCACAGATACGCAGTATTTT.

Details on this clone: Other DNA variants within this sample encode the same CDR3. The CDR3 DNA reads as TGTGCCTGGAGACTACAGGGGAGTGGTGAAAAACTGTTTTTT. The encoded protein is CAWRLQGSGEKLFF. The chain combines TRBV30 with TRBJ1-4; TRBD1 matches at 7 bases. CDR1 is GTSNPN, CDR2 SVGIG, per germline (reference sequence). Germline trimming cut 3 bases from V and 7 bases from J; bases unmatched to any gene: 8. The CDR3 totals 14 residues.

This clone is a singleton in its sample. The CDR3 is CASSISGTGTKSPLHF. The DNA for the CDR3 is TGTGCCAGTAGTATTTCTGGGACAGGGACAAAGTCACCCCTCCACTTT. The chain joins TRBV19 to TRBJ1-6; 9 nucleotides match TRBD1. V dropped 3 bases and J dropped 10; count of bases not matched to a gene: 10. Germline CDR1 is LNHDA and CDR2 is SQIVND (reference sequence). The CDR3 extends over 16 amino acids.

This clone has just a few counts. This CDR3 is also generated by other DNA sequences in the sample. The rearrangement uses TRBV5-6 and TRBJ1-1; D perhaps matches TRBD1 (5 bases). The germline CDR1 and CDR2 sequences are SGHDT and YYEEEE. The CDR3 totals 12 residues. Trimming left V 0 bases short and J 8 bases short, with 8 bases between. CDR3 sequence reads: CASSLDRGEAFF. In nucleotides, the CDR3 is TGTGCCAGCAGCTTGGATAGGGGAGAAGCTTTCTTT.

V and J are TRBV27 and TRBJ1-1; D call uncertain. Per germline, CDR1 MNHEY and CDR2 SMNVEV (reference sequence). V was shortened by 5 bases and J by 0 bases, with 13 bases between the two germline ends. The CDR3 spans 15 residues. The DNA of the CDR3 is TGTGCCAGCAGTCCCACCCGACCCCTGAACACTGAAGCTTTCTTT. Protein: CASSPTRPLNTEAFF.

With regard to this clone: At the DNA level, this CDR3 is encoded by other sequences in the same sample as well. DNA of the CDR3: TGTGCCAGCAGCGTTGACTACAATGAGCAGTTCTTC. Residues: CASSVDYNEQFF. This chain uses TRBV9 with TRBJ2-1, with D unclear. Germline lookup yields CDR1 SGDLS and CDR2 YYNGEE. The V gene lost 2 bases and the J gene lost 3 bases, with 3 bases spanning the gap. This CDR3 contains 12 residues.

The chain combines TRBV6-5 with TRBJ1-6; D may be TRBD1 (5 bases). The CDR3 runs to 14 residues. From germline, CDR1 is MNHEY and CDR2 SVGAGI. Trimming stripped 10 bases from V and 6 bases from J, with 16 bases between. The CDR3 DNA reads TGTGCCATCAAGCGGGGGGACGGTAATTCACCCCTCCACTTT. It translates to CAIKRGDGNSPLHF.

The chain carries TRBV12-5 and TRBJ1-1; no clear D. CDR3 length: 13 amino acids. Trimming removed 7 bases from V and 0 bases from J, with 9 bases in between. CDR1 and CDR2 (germline): LGHNT, FRNRAP. The CDR3 DNA follows: TGTGCTAGTGCTGTAAGAATGAACACTGAAGCTTTCTTT. Protein: CASAVRMNTEAFF.

This clone has more than one count but fewer than ten. The chain employs TRBV7-8 and TRBJ1-1; D uncertain. V was shortened by 2 bases and J by 6 bases, with 10 bases between the two germline ends. The CDR3 totals 13 residues. Germline CDR1 is SGHVS and CDR2 is FQNEAQ. DNA of the CDR3: TGTGCCAGCAGCTTAAGAGTCGGACCTGAAGCTTTCTTT. Protein sequence: CASSLRVGPEAFF.

The chain links TRBV14 to TRBJ2-7; possibly TRBD1 for D (5 bases). V lost 5 bases to trimming and J lost 2 bases, with 10 bases between them. Germline values: CDR1 SGHDN, CDR2 FVKESK. This CDR3 spans 13 amino acids. CDR3 protein: CASSKGLAYEQYF. In DNA form, the CDR3 reads TGTGCCAGCAGCAAGGGGCTAGCCTACGAGCAGTACTTC. Together with reference TRBV14 and TRBJ2-7, the CDR3 gives the full variable domain: EAGVTQFPSHSVIEKGQTVTLRCDPISGHDNLYWYRRVMGKEIKFLLHFVKESKQDESGMPNNRFLAERTGGTYSTLKVQPAELEDSGVYFCASSKGLAYEQYFGPGTRLTVT.

The V gene is TRBV25-1, the J gene TRBJ1-4; D is perhaps TRBD1 (5 bases). Germline CDR1 is MGHDK and CDR2 is SYGVNS. V lost 1 base and J lost 0, with 12 bases in between. This CDR3 is 17 amino acids long. CDR3 residues: CASSEFRAGATNEKLFF. CDR3 sequence (DNA): TGTGCCAGCAGTGAATTCAGGGCTGGGGCAACTAATGAAAAACTGTTTTTT.

The V gene is TRBV30, the J gene TRBJ1-6; D remains unclear. Germline loops: CDR1 GTSNPN, CDR2 SVGIG (reference sequence). The V gene lost 0 bases and the J gene lost 5 bases, with 20 bases spanning the gap. This CDR3 has 18 residues. CDR3 nucleotides: TGTGCCTGGAGTGTAGACTCTATGCGCCCCTCTAATAATTCACCCCTCCACTTT. It encodes CAWSVDSMRPSNNSPLHF.

The table lists this clone with a few counts. The chain has TRBV7-9 and TRBJ2-2; 8 bases fit TRBD2. CDR3 length: 15 amino acids. Germline loops: CDR1 SEHNR, CDR2 FQNEAQ (reference sequence). V trimming: 4 bases; J trimming: 6 bases; junction bases outside the gene matches: 7. The CDR3 loop reads CASSSQGLVSGELFF. CDR3 coding DNA: TGTGCCAGCAGCTCCCAGGGACTAGTCTCCGGGGAGCTGTTTTTT. The full variable domain, its missing parts supplied by reference TRBV7-9 and TRBJ2-2, is DTGVSQNPRHKITKRGQNVTFRCDPISEHNRLYWYRQTLGQGPEFLTYFQNEAQLEKSRLLSDRFSAERPKGSFSTLEIQRTEQGDSAMYLCASSSQGLVSGELFFGEGSRLTVL.

V gene TRBV7-9 combines with J gene TRBJ1-1; 7 bases are a match to TRBD1. The CDR3 spans 15 residues. CDR1 and CDR2 (germline): SEHNR, FQNEAQ (reference sequence). Germline trimming cut 5 bases from V and 1 base from J; bases unmatched to any gene: 7. Here the CDR3 reads CASSPGGRWNTEAFF. Written as DNA, the CDR3 is TGTGCCAGCAGCCCAGGGGGACGGTGGAACACTGAAGCTTTCTTT.

The chain recombines TRBV6-1 with TRBJ2-7, with a tentative D call TRBD2 (6 bases). Germline-derived CDR1 and CDR2 are MNHNS and SASEGT. The CDR3 spans 16 residues. The V end was cut by 3 bases, the J end by 0 bases, with 15 bases between. The CDR3 coding sequence is TGTGCCAGCAGTGATCAACCGTGGGGACTCTCCTACGAGCAGTACTTC. This gives the protein CASSDQPWGLSYEQYF.

This chain links TRBV7-6 with TRBJ2-7, with TRBD1 identical over 9 bases. The trim removed 0 bases at V and 0 bases at J, leaving 9 bases unmatched. The CDR3 extends over 18 amino acids. The germline V gene encodes CDR1 SGHVS and CDR2 FNYEAQ. Here the CDR3 reads CASSLARTGAGNSYEQYF. The CDR3, as DNA: TGTGCCAGCAGCTTAGCGCGGACAGGGGCCGGCAACTCCTACGAGCAGTACTTC.

The J gene is TRBJ2-1, the V gene TRBV5-8; D is possibly TRBD2 (5 bases). CDR3 size: 17 residues. The germline gives CDR1 SGHTS, CDR2 YDEGEE. Trimming cost V 4 bases and J 6 bases, with 23 bases left between them. DNA for the CDR3: TGTGCCAGCAGCGATCTCTCTAGGGAGTTGGGTCGCAATGAGCAGTTCTTC. This codes for CASSDLSRELGRNEQFF. The whole variable domain, remainder taken from reference TRBV5-8 and TRBJ2-1, is EAGVTQSPTHLIKTRGQQATLRCSPISGHTSVYWYQQALGLGLQFLLWYDEGEERNRGNFPPRFSGRQFPNYSSELNVNALELEDSALYLCASSDLSRELGRNEQFFGPGTRLTVL.

CDR3 coding DNA: TGCGCCAGCAGCCAAGATTTGGCTAGCGGGACTGTTGAGCAGTTCTTC. It specifies CASSQDLASGTVEQFF. V is TRBV4-3 and J is TRBJ2-1; 9 positions agree with TRBD2. The ends lost 0 bases at V and 9 bases at J; junction bases unmatched: 9. Per the germline V gene, CDR1 is LGHNA and CDR2 is YSLEER. CDR3 length equals 16 residues.